This entry features one TCR beta chain sequence. The target antigen is unknown. Germline V gene data show CDR1 as MRHNA and CDR2 as SNTAGT. J was trimmed by 0 bases and V by 6 bases; bases with no gene match: 7. The CDR3 has 18 residues. The data belong to a study of T cells in Graves' hyperthyroidism and ophthalmopathy. What was amplified from RNA transcripts were TCR beta CDR3 regions. First-round RT-PCR of the TCR CDR3 relied on the HTBI primer set. TCRdb re-analysed the multiplex PCR reads in MiXCR, keeping a single row per CDR3 protein. The sample carries about 320,000 distinct CDR3 sequences, over 15% recorded once. Study results and limitations: From stable hyperthyroidism, ophthalmopathy was separated by a 13 V-J model. Progression to ophthalmopathy was predicted a median of 6.5 months early.

The rearrangement uses TRBV6-4 and TRBJ1-6, with 11 positions matching TRBD1. This sequence was found in a man under 40 with Graves' hyperthyroidism. Sequencing used blood. The CDR3 bases are TGTGCCAGCAGCGCCGGGACAGGGGGGAGCTCCTATAATTCACCCCTCCACTTT. This encodes CASSAGTGGSSYNSPLHF.